The rows below give T cell receptor beta chains drawn from one sample of a study of T cell changes during pregnancy in multiple sclerosis. Sequencing was performed with immunoSEQ multiplex PCR; in TCRdb, only in-frame clones are kept and a portion is missing. The table has over 60,000 clones, roughly 87% seen once. Specimen: peripheral blood, collected in the first trimester of pregnancy. Receptors were obtained from a female donor with multiple sclerosis, enrolled in a pregnancy study. Each CDR3 is given with its conserved first and last residue. A D gene is named only where the DNA matches it firmly. Clone size appears in some rows only: once, few, many, or a class for an expanded clone.

DNA	CDR3	D	size	V	J
TGTGCCAGCAGCTTAGTTTCGGACTCCTACTACAATGAGCAGTTCTTC	CASSLVSDSYYNEQFF	NA	NA	TRBV7-9	TRBJ2-1
TGTGCCAGTAGCAACACGGACACCTATGGCTACACCTTC	CASSNTDTYGYTF	NA	NA	TRBV19	TRBJ1-2
TGTGCCAGCTCACCCACCACCTCAGAAGAGACCCAGTACTTC	CASSPTTSEETQYF	NA	NA	TRBV18	TRBJ2-5
TGTGCCAGCAGTTACGCAGGGAACGGGTTTCAAGAGACCCAGTACTTC	CASSYAGNGFQETQYF	NA	once	TRBV6-5	TRBJ2-5
TGTGCCAGCAGTGAAAAAGGGGGGGGCGAGTACACCGGGGAGCTGTTTTTT	CASSEKGGGEYTGELFF	NA	NA	TRBV6-1	TRBJ2-2
TGTGCCAGCAGCGACAGGGTGACCGAGCAGTACTTC	CASSDRVTEQYF	TRBD1	NA	TRBV28	TRBJ2-7
TGTGCCAGCAGTCAACGGTACTATGGCTACACCTTC	CASSQRYYGYTF	NA	NA	TRBV28	TRBJ1-2
TGTGCCAGCAGTCCTACACTCGGCGGACAGGGGAGCGGCTACACCTTC	CASSPTLGGQGSGYTF	TRBD1	NA	TRBV27	TRBJ1-2
TGTGCCAGTTCTACAGGGGACGGCTACACCTTC	CASSTGDGYTF	TRBD1	NA	TRBV18	TRBJ1-2
TGTGCCAGCAGTGAATACTACGAGCAGTACTTC	CASSEYYEQYF	NA	NA	TRBV2	TRBJ2-7
TGTGCCTGGAGTGCCGGGTTCCCCATACAGCCCCAGCATTTT	CAWSAGFPIQPQHF	NA	NA	TRBV30	TRBJ1-5
TGTGCCAGTAGTATCCGGGACACCTCCTACGAGCAGTACTTC	CASSIRDTSYEQYF	NA	NA	TRBV19	TRBJ2-7
TGTGCCAGCTCACCAGTTCTCCAGGGGCGGAACACTGAAGCTTTCTTT	CASSPVLQGRNTEAFF	NA	NA	TRBV18	TRBJ1-1
TGCGCCAGCAGCTCTCAGGGGGGCAGTGGAAACACCATATATTTT	CASSSQGGSGNTIYF	TRBD1	once	TRBV5-1	TRBJ1-3
TGTGCCAGCAGCCGGACGGCGGGAATAACTGAAAAACTGTTTTTT	CASSRTAGITEKLFF	NA	NA	TRBV7-9	TRBJ1-4
TGCGCCAGCAGCGGGTCTAGCGGGGGGACAGATACGCAGTATTTT	CASSGSSGGTDTQYF	TRBD2	NA	TRBV5-1	TRBJ2-3
TGTGCCAGCAGTGGTACTTGGGCAGGGGACCACGAGCAGTACTTC	CASSGTWAGDHEQYF	NA	NA	TRBV6-1	TRBJ2-7
TGCGCCAGCAGCGAACAGGGGCAGAACATTCAGTACTTC	CASSEQGQNIQYF	TRBD1	NA	TRBV5-1	TRBJ2-4
TGCGCCAGCAGTGCGGGGGGGTTCGGGGGCGCTGAAGCTTTCTTT	CASSAGGFGGAEAFF	NA	NA	TRBV10-1	TRBJ1-1
TGTGCCAGCAGCCCAAGGGACAGGGCCACTGGAAACACCATATATTTT	CASSPRDRATGNTIYF	TRBD1	once	TRBV6-6	TRBJ1-3
TGCAGCGTTGAGGGGCGGGACAGGGCCACTGAAGCTTTCTTT	CSVEGRDRATEAFF	TRBD1	NA	TRBV29-1	TRBJ1-1
TGTGCCAGCAGCCTAGGGAGGGGCATCCACGAGCAGTACTTC	CASSLGRGIHEQYF	TRBD2	NA	TRBV5-6	TRBJ2-7
TGCGCCAGCAGCGCGGGACAGGAGCTGGAGACCCAGTACTTC	CASSAGQELETQYF	TRBD1	once	TRBV5-1	TRBJ2-5
TGTGCCAGCAGCCCAGGACTAGCGTACACCTACGAGCAGTACTTC	CASSPGLAYTYEQYF	TRBD2	NA	TRBV9	TRBJ2-7
TGTGCCAGCCGGCGGGGGGGGACGGACACCGGGGAGCTGTTTTTT	CASRRGGTDTGELFF	TRBD2	once	TRBV27	TRBJ2-2
TGTGCCAGCAGTTACGCAGGGATCTACAATGAGCAGTTCTTC	CASSYAGIYNEQFF	NA	NA	TRBV6-5	TRBJ2-1
TGTGCCAGCAGCAAAGTTATGTCAACTAATGAAAAACTGTTTTTT	CASSKVMSTNEKLFF	NA	NA	TRBV21-1	TRBJ1-4
TGTGCCAGCAGTGAATACCAGGGTTTAGGTTCCTACAATGAGCAGTTCTTC	CASSEYQGLGSYNEQFF	NA	once	TRBV25-1	TRBJ2-1
TGTGCCAACCCTGACCGGCAGGGGGGACGTCATGGCTACACCTTC	CANPDRQGGRHGYTF	TRBD1	NA	TRBV2	TRBJ1-2
TGTGCCAGCAGCTTAGACAGGGTCTCTGAAGCTTTCTTT	CASSLDRVSEAFF	TRBD1	NA	TRBV5-6	TRBJ1-1
TGTGCCAGCAGCTTGGCCATCGGGGGGGTCGCCTACGAGCAGTACTTC	CASSLAIGGVAYEQYF	TRBD2	NA	TRBV5-5	TRBJ2-7
TGTGCCAGTAGCAGACCGGGTGCCGCCTCTCTTGCCAACGTCCTGACTTTC	CASSRPGAASLANVLTF	NA	NA	TRBV19	TRBJ2-6
TGTGCCAGCAGTAGTAAGGACTCTAACTATGGCTACACCTTC	CASSSKDSNYGYTF	NA	NA	TRBV6-6	TRBJ1-2
TGTGCCAGTCTCCTAGCGGGAGCCCCGAGCTCCTACAATGAGCAGTTCTTC	CASLLAGAPSSYNEQFF	TRBD2	NA	TRBV19	TRBJ2-1
TGTGCCAGCAGTTACTCCCCGGCAGGGTCTGGAAACACCATATATTTT	CASSYSPAGSGNTIYF	NA	NA	TRBV6-5	TRBJ1-3
TGTGCCAGCAGTTACCCCCCCCAGAACACTGAAGCTTTCTTT	CASSYPPQNTEAFF	NA	NA	TRBV6-6	TRBJ1-1
TGTGCCAGCAGCTTAGAAAGGGAGTACGGCTACACCTTC	CASSLEREYGYTF	NA	NA	TRBV7-2	TRBJ1-2
TGTGCCAGCAGGGTCCAGGGGACCGGGGAGCTGTTTTTT	CASRVQGTGELFF	NA	NA	TRBV6-6	TRBJ2-2
TGTGCCTGGAGTGACCCCCAGTCCTATGGCTACACCTTC	CAWSDPQSYGYTF	NA	once	TRBV30	TRBJ1-2
TGTGCCAGCAGCCAAGATAGGCAGGGAAAGGGTTCACCCCTCCACTTT	CASSQDRQGKGSPLHF	NA	NA	TRBV4-2	TRBJ1-6
TGTGCCTGGAGTGTCAAGGGGGCGCGATCAGATACGCAGTATTTT	CAWSVKGARSDTQYF	TRBD1	NA	TRBV30	TRBJ2-3
TGTGCCAGCAGGGAAGGACAGGGTCTCAATCAGCCCCAGCATTTT	CASREGQGLNQPQHF	TRBD1	NA	TRBV27	TRBJ1-5
TGTGCCAGCAGTTTTCAAGGGGGAGAGACCCAGTACTTC	CASSFQGGETQYF	NA	NA	TRBV6-5	TRBJ2-5
TGTGCCAGCATGGCCGGACAGGCCGATGGCTACACCTTC	CASMAGQADGYTF	TRBD1	NA	TRBV9	TRBJ1-2
TGCGCCAGCAGCCTAAGTGAGGTAAATGAGCAGTTCTTC	CASSLSEVNEQFF	NA	NA	TRBV4-1	TRBJ2-1
TGCGCCAGCAGCCAAGGGACAGGGGGCGACTATGGCTACACCTTC	CASSQGTGGDYGYTF	TRBD1	NA	TRBV4-3	TRBJ1-2
TGTGCCAGCAGTGACTATGCGGGAGTATCGGAGCAGTACTTC	CASSDYAGVSEQYF	TRBD2	NA	TRBV6-1	TRBJ2-7
TGTGCCAGCTCACCACCGATCGGAGGGTTGTACGGAAACACCATATATTTT	CASSPPIGGLYGNTIYF	NA	NA	TRBV18	TRBJ1-3
TGTGCCAGCAGCAGTATCGGGACAGGCTACGAGCAGTACTTC	CASSSIGTGYEQYF	TRBD1	NA	TRBV7-2	TRBJ2-7
TGTGCCAGCAGCTTACTCCGCCAGGCTGGTGAAGCTTTCTTT	CASSLLRQAGEAFF	NA	NA	TRBV11-1	TRBJ1-1
TGTGCCAGCAGCTTGGGTGGGACAGCTACACCAGATACGCAGTATTTT	CASSLGGTATPDTQYF	TRBD1	NA	TRBV5-4	TRBJ2-3
TGTGCCAGCAGCCATAGCGGGGGGGCCACAGATACGCAGTATTTT	CASSHSGGATDTQYF	TRBD2	NA	TRBV7-6	TRBJ2-3
TGTGCCAGCAGCTCAGACGGGACAGGACCTTCCTACGAGCAGTACTTC	CASSSDGTGPSYEQYF	TRBD1	NA	TRBV7-9	TRBJ2-7
TGTGCCAGCAGTGATGTGGGCGAGCAGTTCTTC	CASSDVGEQFF	NA	NA	TRBV6-1	TRBJ2-1
TGTGCCAGCAGCGTAGGACCGGGGGAAGTAGCTTTCTTT	CASSVGPGEVAFF	NA	NA	TRBV9	TRBJ1-1
TGTGCCAGCAGCTCCTCCCCAACAAATGAGCAGTTCTTC	CASSSSPTNEQFF	NA	NA	TRBV7-3	TRBJ2-1
TGTGCCAGTGGGGGTACCGCCAAGGAGGGGGCGGGTGAGCAGTTCTTC	CASGGTAKEGAGEQFF	NA	NA	TRBV19	TRBJ2-1